The TCR beta chain under discussion was sequenced for a study of OX40 agonist ivuxolimab in advanced cancers. Study at large: In this cohort, patients received ivuxolimab, an agonistic anti-OX40 (CD134) antibody.

Germline V gives CDR1 SGHVS, CDR2 FNYEAQ. V shed 1 base and J shed 2 bases, with 11 bases lying between them. There are 15 residues in the CDR3. Measured with immunoSEQ multiplex PCR; TCRdb has only the in-frame clones, and not every one. The sample consists of tens of thousands of clones, 94% of them appearing once. General study results and limits: People who partly responded at 0.1-3.0 mg/kg had some of the least clonal expansion seen.

A remark on this clone: What it binds is unknown.

The source is an adult with an advanced solid tumor such as melanoma, head and neck, liver or kidney cancer. The V gene is TRBV7-6, the J gene TRBJ1-1; D is possibly TRBD1 (5 bases). The sample consisted of CD4+ or CD8+ T cells sorted from blood, taken in a trial of the OX40 agonist ivuxolimab. As DNA, the CDR3 is TGTGCCAGCAGCTTAGAGGAGGGGCAAAACACTGAAGCTTTCTTT. This translates into CASSLEEGQNTEAFF.